The rows below give T cell receptor beta chains drawn from one sample of a study of OX40 agonist ivuxolimab in advanced cancers. Method: immunoSEQ multiplex PCR; TCRdb's copy keeps in-frame clones and lacks some. The profile shows 72,000 or so clones, about nine tenths of them singletons. The material sequenced was CD4+ or CD8+ T cells sorted from blood, taken in a trial of the OX40 agonist ivuxolimab. Receptor source: an adult with an advanced solid tumor such as melanoma, head and neck, liver or kidney cancer. The CDR3 runs from the conserved cysteine through the conserved F or W. D genes are given only for firm matches. Clone size, where shown, is once, few, many, or a class for clones that have expanded.

j_gene	d_gene	abundance	v_gene	CDR3nt	CDR3aa
TRBJ1-1	.	.	TRBV5-5	TGTGCCAGCAGCTTCCAGGGAGGCACTGAAGCTTTCTTT	CASSFQGGTEAFF
TRBJ1-5	.	.	TRBV19	TGTGCCAGTAGTATGGGCCGGGGGGCGAGCCAGCCCCAGCATTTT	CASSMGRGASQPQHF
TRBJ1-1	.	.	TRBV19	TGTGCCAGTAGTCCCGGCCGTGGAGCGGGGAACACTGAAGCTTTCTTT	CASSPGRGAGNTEAFF
TRBJ1-4	.	.	TRBV20-1	TGCAGTGCTAGAGATTTGGAAAAACTGTTTTTT	CSARDLEKLFF
TRBJ2-5	TRBD1	.	TRBV6-6	TGTGCCAGCACCATGAGGACAGGGTATCGAGAGACCCAGTACTTC	CASTMRTGYRETQYF
TRBJ2-7	.	.	TRBV6-1	TGTGCCACAAAAGGCAGTTACAGCTCCTACGAGCAGTACTTC	CATKGSYSSYEQYF
TRBJ2-1	TRBD2	.	TRBV11-2	TGTGCCAGCAGCTCGACTAGCGGGGGAATTGGTGAGCAGTTCTTC	CASSSTSGGIGEQFF
TRBJ2-1	.	.	TRBV7-8	TGTGCTGTAGGCTACGATGAGCAGTTCTTC	CAVGYDEQFF
TRBJ2-7	.	.	TRBV21-1	TGTGCCAGCAGCGAGGGGAGGGGCGGGACAGGGTGCGGCGAGCAGTACTTC	CASSEGRGGTGCGEQYF
TRBJ1-6	.	once	TRBV5-1	TGCGCCAGCAGCCTGGATACCTTGACGGGCAATTCACCCCTCCACTTT	CASSLDTLTGNSPLHF
TRBJ2-3	TRBD2	.	TRBV27	TGTGCCAGCAGTTCCGGACTAGCGGGAGGCGAAGATACGCAGTATTTT	CASSSGLAGGEDTQYF
TRBJ2-7	.	.	TRBV5-1	TGCGCCAGCAGCACACAGGGAGCGTCCTACGAGCAGTACTTC	CASSTQGASYEQYF
TRBJ2-5	TRBD1	.	TRBV14	TGTGCCAGCAGCCAGGGACAGGGATCCCAAGAGACCCAGTACTTC	CASSQGQGSQETQYF
TRBJ1-5	TRBD1	.	TRBV7-3	TGTGCCAGCAGCCCCAGACGACAGGGGGCATTGAGCAATCAGCCCCAGCATTTT	CASSPRRQGALSNQPQHF
TRBJ2-1	TRBD1	.	TRBV18	TGTGCCAGCTCACCGGACAGGGCGCAGTTCTTC	CASSPDRAQFF
TRBJ1-2	TRBD1	.	TRBV9	TGTGCCAGCAGCGAACAGGGGGCTAACTATGGCTACACCTTC	CASSEQGANYGYTF
TRBJ1-2	.	once	TRBV6-6	TGTGCCAGCACCCAAAGAACCCAGGGTCACTATGGCTACACCTTC	CASTQRTQGHYGYTF
TRBJ2-2	.	.	TRBV19	TGTGCCAGTAGTATTTGGGGGAGTTACACCGGGGAGCTGTTTTTT	CASSIWGSYTGELFF
TRBJ1-5	.	.	TRBV10-3	TGTGCCATCAGTGAAGGGAATCAGCCCCAGCATTTT	CAISEGNQPQHF
TRBJ2-2	TRBD2	once	TRBV19	TGTGCCAGTAGTATGAGGACTAGCGGGATGTCCTCCGGGGAGCTGTTTTTT	CASSMRTSGMSSGELFF
TRBJ2-7	.	.	TRBV7-9	TGTGCCAGCAGCCCCCCCCGCGGAAGTAGGCACGAGCAGTACTTC	CASSPPRGSRHEQYF
TRBJ1-1	TRBD1	.	TRBV6-1	TGTGCCAGCAGCTCTGACAGGGGAACTGAAGCTTTCTTT	CASSSDRGTEAFF
TRBJ1-1	.	.	TRBV5-6	TGTGCCAGCAGCTTGGGAGTTGCTGGTTTGAACACTGAAGCTTTCTTT	CASSLGVAGLNTEAFF
TRBJ2-5	.	.	TRBV4-1	TGCGCCAGCAGACTTCGACACGACTCAGAGACCCAGTACTTC	CASRLRHDSETQYF
TRBJ1-2	.	.	TRBV27	TGTGCCAGCACCGGCAGAAACTATGGCTACACCTTC	CASTGRNYGYTF
TRBJ2-2	.	.	TRBV14	TGTGCCAGCAGCCCGGGGGCAGGGGAGCTGTTTTTT	CASSPGAGELFF
TRBJ2-7	TRBD2	.	TRBV10-3	TGTGCCATCTTGTCTAGCGGGAACTACGAGCAGTACTTC	CAILSSGNYEQYF
TRBJ1-2	.	.	TRBV15	TGTGCCACCAGCAGAGAAACGGGATATGGCTACACCTTC	CATSRETGYGYTF
TRBJ1-6	TRBD1	once	TRBV5-6	TGTGCCAGCAGCCAGGACAGGGCTTCACCCCTCCACTTT	CASSQDRASPLHF
TRBJ2-4	.	.	TRBV11-2	TGTGCCAGCAGCACAGGTCCAAGGGGTGGGGGCAAAAACATTCAGTACTTC	CASSTGPRGGGKNIQYF
TRBJ2-1	TRBD2	.	TRBV6-4	TGTGCCAGCAGTACCGGGACTAGCGGGAGTAATGAGCAGTTCTTC	CASSTGTSGSNEQFF
TRBJ2-7	.	.	TRBV7-9	TGTGCCAGCAGCCCCGAGCCCTACGAGCAGTACTTC	CASSPEPYEQYF
TRBJ2-7	.	.	TRBV5-1	TGCGCCAGCAGCGACCGGGTCGGTCCCTACGAGCAGTACTTC	CASSDRVGPYEQYF
TRBJ2-3	.	.	TRBV6-1	TGTGCCAGCAGTGAAGGGTCAGATACGCAGTATTTT	CASSEGSDTQYF
TRBJ2-7	.	once	TRBV5-1	TGCGCCAGCAGCCCAGATCTTTCAGGCGAGCAGTACTTC	CASSPDLSGEQYF
TRBJ2-5	.	few	TRBV11-2	TGTGCCAGCAGCTTAGAAAGGACCCAGTACTTC	CASSLERTQYF
TRBJ2-2	.	.	TRBV10-3	TGTGCCATCAGGGGGCAGAGCGGGACCGGGGAGCTGTTTTTT	CAIRGQSGTGELFF
TRBJ2-3	TRBD2	.	TRBV29-1	TGCAGCGCCGATCGACTAGCGGGAGGGGGTACGCAGTATTTT	CSADRLAGGGTQYF
TRBJ2-1	TRBD2	.	TRBV7-9	TGTGCCAGCAGCCCCGGGACTAGCGGGAGCCAGGGGTTCTTC	CASSPGTSGSQGFF
TRBJ2-5	TRBD2	.	TRBV18	TGTGCCAGCTCCGGACTAGCGGGGGGACAAGAGACCCAGTACTTC	CASSGLAGGQETQYF
TRBJ2-7	TRBD1	.	TRBV5-6	TGTGCCAGCAGCCCGACAGGGGCAAGAGCCTACGAGCAGTACTTC	CASSPTGARAYEQYF
TRBJ1-1	TRBD1	.	TRBV6-1	TGTGCCAGCAGAAACGGACAGGTGAACACTGAAGCTTTCTTT	CASRNGQVNTEAFF
TRBJ1-1	.	.	TRBV7-9	TGTGCCAGCAGCCCCGGACAGACCCCGAACACTGAAGCTTTCTTT	CASSPGQTPNTEAFF
TRBJ1-5	.	.	TRBV27	TGTGCCAGCAGTTCACAGGGTGGCAATCAGCCCCAGCATTTT	CASSSQGGNQPQHF
TRBJ1-4	TRBD1	few	TRBV6-1	TGTGCCAGCAGTGTACTTATGACAGGGGTACATGAAAAACTGTTTTTT	CASSVLMTGVHEKLFF
TRBJ2-2	TRBD1	.	TRBV5-1	TGCGCCAGCAGATACGGGACAGAGCATGCCGGGGAGCTGTTTTTT	CASRYGTEHAGELFF
TRBJ1-2	TRBD1	.	TRBV19	TGTGCCAGTAGTGCGGGACAGAACTATGGCTACACCTTC	CASSAGQNYGYTF
TRBJ1-2	.	.	TRBV11-1	TGTGCCAGCAGCCGAGACGGTCCCTATGGCTACACCTTC	CASSRDGPYGYTF
TRBJ2-5	TRBD1	.	TRBV4-2	TGTGCCAGCAGCCAAGATTGGGGACAGCAAGAGACCCAGTACTTC	CASSQDWGQQETQYF
TRBJ2-1	TRBD1	.	TRBV13	TGTGCCAGCAGCCCCACACAGGGGCACTCCTACAATGAGCAGTTCTTC	CASSPTQGHSYNEQFF
TRBJ1-5	TRBD1	.	TRBV6-1	TGTGCCAGCAGTAAGGGACAGTCCAATCAGCCCCAGCATTTT	CASSKGQSNQPQHF
TRBJ2-5	TRBD2	few	TRBV7-2	TGTGCCAGCAGCTTCACTAGCGGGGGGAGGGAGACCCAGTACTTC	CASSFTSGGRETQYF
TRBJ1-3	.	.	TRBV28	TGTGCCAGCACCCTATCGGGGCGAGGAAACACCATATATTTT	CASTLSGRGNTIYF